The T cell receptor (beta chain) under discussion was sequenced for a study of control samples from healthy donors and cancer patients. A single count supports this clone. Trimming took 6 bases from V and 5 from J, leaving 16 bases between them. This CDR3 is 15 amino acids long. Per germline, CDR1 MNHEY and CDR2 SVGAGI. Measured with immunoSEQ multiplex PCR; TCRdb has only the in-frame clones, and not every one. This sample has 110,000 or so clones; about 80% occur once, and the top ten carry 6.5%. The sequence was obtained from a man aged 18 to 35 in good health. The chain recombines TRBV6-5 with TRBJ2-2; possibly TRBD2 for D (5 bases). Input material: blood. CDR3 in DNA: TGTGCCAGCAGCCCCGCGTTTTCGGGGACCGGGGAGCTGTTTTTT. Its protein is CASSPAFSGTGELFF.